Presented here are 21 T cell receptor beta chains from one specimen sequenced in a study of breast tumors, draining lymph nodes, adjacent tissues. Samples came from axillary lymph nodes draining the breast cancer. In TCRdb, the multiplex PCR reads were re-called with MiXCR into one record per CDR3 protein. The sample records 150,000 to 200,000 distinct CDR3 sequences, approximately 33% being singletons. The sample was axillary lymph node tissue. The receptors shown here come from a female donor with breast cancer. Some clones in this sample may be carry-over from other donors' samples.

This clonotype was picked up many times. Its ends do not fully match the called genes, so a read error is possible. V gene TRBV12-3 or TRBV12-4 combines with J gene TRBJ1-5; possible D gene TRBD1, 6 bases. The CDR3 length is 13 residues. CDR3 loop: CATSDTGNQPQHF. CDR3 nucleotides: TGTGCCACCAGTGATACAGGGAATCAGCCCCAGCATTTT.

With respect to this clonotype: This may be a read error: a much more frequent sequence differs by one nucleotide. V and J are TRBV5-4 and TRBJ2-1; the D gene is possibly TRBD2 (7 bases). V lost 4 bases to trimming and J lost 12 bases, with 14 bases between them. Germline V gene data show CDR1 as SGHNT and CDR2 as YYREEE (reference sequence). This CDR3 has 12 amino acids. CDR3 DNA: TGTGCCAGCAGCCGGGGGCTAGCGGCGCAGTTCTTC. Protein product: CASSRGLAAQFF.

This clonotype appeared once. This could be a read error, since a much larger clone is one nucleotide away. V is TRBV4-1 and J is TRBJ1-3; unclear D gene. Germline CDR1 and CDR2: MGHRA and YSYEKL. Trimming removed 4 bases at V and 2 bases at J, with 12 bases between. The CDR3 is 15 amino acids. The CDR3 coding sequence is TGCGCCAGCAGCCTTGACACTTTCCCTGGAAACACCATATATTTT. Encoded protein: CASSLDTFPGNTIYF.

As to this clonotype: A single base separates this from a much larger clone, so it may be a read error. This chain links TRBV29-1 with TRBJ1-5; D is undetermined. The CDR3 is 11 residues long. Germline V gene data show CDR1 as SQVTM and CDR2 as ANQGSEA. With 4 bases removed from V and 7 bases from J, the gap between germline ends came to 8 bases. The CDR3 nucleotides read TGCAGCGTTGGATCAGGCCAGCCCCAGCATTTT. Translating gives CSVGSGQPQHF.

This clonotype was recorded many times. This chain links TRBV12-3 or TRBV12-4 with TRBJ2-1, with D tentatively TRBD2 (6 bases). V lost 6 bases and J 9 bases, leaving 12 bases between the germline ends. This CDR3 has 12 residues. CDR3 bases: TGTGCCAGCAGCCAAACTAGCAGTGAGCAGTTCTTC. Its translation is CASSQTSSEQFF.

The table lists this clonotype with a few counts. The CDR3 DNA reads TGTGCCAGCAGCTCACAATTAACGGTATCGGCAGATACGCAGTATTTT. Translating gives CASSSQLTVSADTQYF. This rearrangement joins TRBV5-5 to TRBJ2-3; unclear D gene. Germline CDR1 and CDR2: SGHKS and YYEKEE (reference sequence). The CDR3 runs to 16 residues. Trimming removed 3 bases from V and 4 bases from J, with 18 bases in between. Supplemented by reference TRBV5-5 and TRBJ2-3, the full variable domain reads DAGVTQSPTHLIKTRGQQVTLRCSPISGHKSVSWYQQVLGQGPQFIFQYYEKEERGRGNFPDRFSARQFPNYSSELNVNALLLGDSALYLCASSSQLTVSADTQYFGPGTRLTVL.

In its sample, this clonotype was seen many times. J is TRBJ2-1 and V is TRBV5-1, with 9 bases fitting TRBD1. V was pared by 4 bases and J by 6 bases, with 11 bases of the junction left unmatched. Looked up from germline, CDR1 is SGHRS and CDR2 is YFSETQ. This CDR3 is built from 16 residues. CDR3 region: CASSRTSGQGFNEQFF. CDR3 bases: TGCGCCAGCAGCCGTACATCGGGACAGGGCTTCAATGAGCAGTTCTTC.

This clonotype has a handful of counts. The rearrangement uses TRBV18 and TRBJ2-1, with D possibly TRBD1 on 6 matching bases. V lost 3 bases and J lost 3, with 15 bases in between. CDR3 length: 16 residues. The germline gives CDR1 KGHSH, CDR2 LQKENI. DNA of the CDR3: TGTGCCAGCTCACCGTACCGACAGGAGCGCTACAATGAGCAGTTCTTC. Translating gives CASSPYRQERYNEQFF.

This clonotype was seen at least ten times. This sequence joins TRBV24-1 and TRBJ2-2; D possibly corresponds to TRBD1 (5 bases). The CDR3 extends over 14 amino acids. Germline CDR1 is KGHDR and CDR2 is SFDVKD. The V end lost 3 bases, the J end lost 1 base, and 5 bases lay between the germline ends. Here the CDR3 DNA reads TGTGCCACCAGTGATACAGGGAACACCGGGGAGCTGTTTTTT. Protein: CATSDTGNTGELFF.

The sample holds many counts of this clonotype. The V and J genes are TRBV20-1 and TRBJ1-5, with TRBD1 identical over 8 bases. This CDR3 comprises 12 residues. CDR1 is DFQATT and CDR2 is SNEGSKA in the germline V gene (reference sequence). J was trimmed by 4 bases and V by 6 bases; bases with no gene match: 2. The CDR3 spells CSAWTGNQPQHF. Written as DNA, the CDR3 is TGCAGTGCCTGGACAGGGAATCAGCCCCAGCATTTT.

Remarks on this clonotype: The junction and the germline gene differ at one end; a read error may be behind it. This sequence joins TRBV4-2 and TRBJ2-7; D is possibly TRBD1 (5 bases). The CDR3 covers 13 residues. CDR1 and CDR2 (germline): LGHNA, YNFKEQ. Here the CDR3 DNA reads TGTGCCGGCAGCCAAGGGGCTAGCTACGAGCAGTACTTC. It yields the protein CAGSQGASYEQYF.

CDR3 sequence reads: CASSPRTGEDYGYTF. The CDR3 nucleotides read TGTGCCAGCAGTCCCAGGACAGGGGAGGATTATGGCTACACCTTC. This chain uses TRBV12-3 or TRBV12-4 with TRBJ1-2; 9 nucleotides line up with TRBD1. The V and J ends lost 5 bases and 5 bases, in that order; junction bases with no gene match: 9. This CDR3 comprises 15 residues.

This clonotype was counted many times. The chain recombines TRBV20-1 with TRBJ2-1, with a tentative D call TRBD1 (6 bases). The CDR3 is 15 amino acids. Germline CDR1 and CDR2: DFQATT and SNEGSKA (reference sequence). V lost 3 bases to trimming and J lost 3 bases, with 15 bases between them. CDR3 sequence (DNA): TGCAGTGCTAGTTTATTCGGGGACAACTACAATGAGCAGTTCTTC. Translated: CSASLFGDNYNEQFF.

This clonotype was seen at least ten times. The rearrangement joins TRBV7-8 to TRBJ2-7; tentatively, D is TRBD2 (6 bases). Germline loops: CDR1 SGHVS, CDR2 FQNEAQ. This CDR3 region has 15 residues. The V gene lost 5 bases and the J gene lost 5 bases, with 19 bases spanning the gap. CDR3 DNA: TGTGCCAGCAGCGGAGGGACGGATTTTTCCCACGAGCAGTACTTC. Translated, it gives CASSGGTDFSHEQYF.

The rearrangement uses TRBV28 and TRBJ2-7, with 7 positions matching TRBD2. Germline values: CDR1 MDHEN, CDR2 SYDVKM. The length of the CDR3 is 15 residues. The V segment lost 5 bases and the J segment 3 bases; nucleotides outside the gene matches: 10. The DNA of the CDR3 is TGTGCCAGCAGTCAACTAGCGAGAGACCTCTACGAGCAGTACTTC. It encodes CASSQLARDLYEQYF.

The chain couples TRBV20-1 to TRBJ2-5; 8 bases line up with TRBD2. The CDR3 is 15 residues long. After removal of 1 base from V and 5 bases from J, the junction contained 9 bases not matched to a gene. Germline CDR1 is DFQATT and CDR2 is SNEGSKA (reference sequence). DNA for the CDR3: TGCAGTGCTAGAGGGGTAGCGGGGCCTTCGGAGACCCAGTACTTC. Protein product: CSARGVAGPSETQYF.

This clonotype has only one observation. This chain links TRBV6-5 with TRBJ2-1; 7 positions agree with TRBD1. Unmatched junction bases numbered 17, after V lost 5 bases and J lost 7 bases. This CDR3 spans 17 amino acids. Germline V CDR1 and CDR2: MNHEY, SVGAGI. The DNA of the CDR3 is TGTGCCAGCAGTCCCGCCGAAGGTAGGGGGCGCGAAAATGAGCAGTTCTTC. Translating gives CASSPAEGRGRENEQFF.

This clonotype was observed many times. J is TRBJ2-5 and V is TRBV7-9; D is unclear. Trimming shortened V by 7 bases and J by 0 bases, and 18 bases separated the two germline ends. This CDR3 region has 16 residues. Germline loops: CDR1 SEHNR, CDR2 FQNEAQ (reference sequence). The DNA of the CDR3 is TGTGCCAGCAACGATCCCGGACGGGCATACCAAGAGACCCAGTACTTC. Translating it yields CASNDPGRAYQETQYF.

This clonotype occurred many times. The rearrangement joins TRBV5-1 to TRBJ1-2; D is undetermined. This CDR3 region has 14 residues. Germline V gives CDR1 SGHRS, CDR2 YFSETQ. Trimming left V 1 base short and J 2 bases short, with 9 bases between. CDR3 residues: CASSLNILNYGYTF. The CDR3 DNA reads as TGCGCCAGCAGCTTGAACATACTAAACTATGGCTACACCTTC.

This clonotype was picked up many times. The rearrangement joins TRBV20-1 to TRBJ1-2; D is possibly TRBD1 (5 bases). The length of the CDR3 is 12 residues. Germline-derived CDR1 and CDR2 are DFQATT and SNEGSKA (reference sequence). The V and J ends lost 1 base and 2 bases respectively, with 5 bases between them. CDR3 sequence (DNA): TGCAGTGCTAGAGCAGGGAACTATGGCTACACCTTC. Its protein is CSARAGNYGYTF.

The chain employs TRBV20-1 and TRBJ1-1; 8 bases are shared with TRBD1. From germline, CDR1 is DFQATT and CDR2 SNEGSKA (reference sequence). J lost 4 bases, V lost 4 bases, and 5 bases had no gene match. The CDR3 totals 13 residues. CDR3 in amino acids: CSATGQGGTEAFF. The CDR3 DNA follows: TGCAGTGCTACCGGACAGGGAGGCACTGAAGCTTTCTTT.